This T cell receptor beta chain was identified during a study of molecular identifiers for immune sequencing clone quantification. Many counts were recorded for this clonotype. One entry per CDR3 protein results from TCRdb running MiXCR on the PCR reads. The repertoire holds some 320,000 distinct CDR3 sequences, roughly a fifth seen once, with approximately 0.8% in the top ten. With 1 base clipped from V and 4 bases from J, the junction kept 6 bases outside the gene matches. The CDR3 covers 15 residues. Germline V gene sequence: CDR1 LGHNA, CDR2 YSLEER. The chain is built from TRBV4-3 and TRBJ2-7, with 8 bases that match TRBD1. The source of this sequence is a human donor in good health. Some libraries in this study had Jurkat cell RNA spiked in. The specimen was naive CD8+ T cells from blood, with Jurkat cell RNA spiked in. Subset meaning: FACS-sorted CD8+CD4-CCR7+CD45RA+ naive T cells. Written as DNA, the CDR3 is TGCGCCAGCAGCCAAGGGACAGGGCATAGGTACGAGCAGTACTTC. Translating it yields CASSQGTGHRYEQYF.